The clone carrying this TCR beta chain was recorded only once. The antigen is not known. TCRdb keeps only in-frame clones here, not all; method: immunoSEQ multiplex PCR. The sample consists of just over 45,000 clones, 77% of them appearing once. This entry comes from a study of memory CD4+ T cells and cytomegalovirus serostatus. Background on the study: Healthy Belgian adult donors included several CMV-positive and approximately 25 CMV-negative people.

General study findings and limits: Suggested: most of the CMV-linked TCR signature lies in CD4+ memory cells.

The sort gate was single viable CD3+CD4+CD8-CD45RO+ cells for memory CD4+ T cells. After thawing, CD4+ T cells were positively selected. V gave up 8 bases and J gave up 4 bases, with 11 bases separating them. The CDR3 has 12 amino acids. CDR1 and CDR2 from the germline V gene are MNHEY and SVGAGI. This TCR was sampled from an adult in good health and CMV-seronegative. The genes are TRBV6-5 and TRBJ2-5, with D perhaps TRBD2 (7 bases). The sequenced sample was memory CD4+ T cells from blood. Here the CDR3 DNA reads TGTGCCAGCGGGCGGGGGCCAGAGACCCAGTACTTC. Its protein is CASGRGPETQYF.